Following are 14 T cell receptor beta chains from one sample sequenced in a study of cytomegalovirus exposure and HLA in healthy donors. The PCR employed 60 Vbeta primers together with 13 Jbeta primers. Sequencing was performed with immunoSEQ multiplex PCR; in TCRdb, only in-frame clones are kept and a portion is missing. The sample yields 150,000 to 180,000 clones, around 74% seen once. Sequences were obtained from PBMCs. These receptors were taken from a man in his late teens or twenties in good health and CMV-seronegative.

The chain couples TRBV6-1 to TRBJ2-7, with TRBD1 matching over 7 bases. CDR3 length: 15 amino acids. CDR1 and CDR2 (germline): MNHNS, SASEGT. V shed 8 bases and J 2 bases; nucleotides not matched to a gene: 12. The CDR3: CASRGVGDRPYEQYV. The DNA of the CDR3 is TGTGCCAGCCGGGGAGTAGGGGACAGACCCTACGAGCAGTACGTC.

The genes are TRBV28 and TRBJ1-6; 8 nucleotides match TRBD1. CDR3 length equals 14 residues. Germline CDR1 is MDHEN and CDR2 is SYDVKM. The V and J ends lost 10 bases and 10 bases, in that order; junction bases with no gene match: 12. The CDR3 nucleotides read TGTGCCACCGGGGCCGGACAGGGAGGCTCACCCCTCCACTTT. Translation: CATGAGQGGSPLHF.

V usage is TRBV27 and J usage is TRBJ2-7, with TRBD2 identical over 10 bases. The CDR3 runs to 16 residues. Germline values: CDR1 MNHEY, CDR2 SMNVEV (reference sequence). The J segment lost 2 bases and the V segment lost 5 bases, leaving 9 bases of the junction unmatched. This chain's CDR3 is CASSSFLAGVPYEQYF. Here the CDR3 DNA reads TGTGCCAGCAGTAGCTTCCTAGCGGGGGTACCCTACGAGCAGTACTTC.

The rearrangement links TRBV19 to TRBJ2-6; D gene ambiguous. CDR1 is LNHDA, CDR2 SQIVND, per germline (reference sequence). The CDR3 runs 15 residues. V was clipped by 4 bases and J by 0 bases, with 7 bases between them. CDR3 DNA: TGTGCCAGTAGTACTGGCAGCTCTGGGGCCAACGTCCTGACTTTC. Its translation: CASSTGSSGANVLTF. Filled out from reference TRBV19 and TRBJ2-6, the complete variable domain reads DGGITQSPKYLFRKEGQNVTLSCEQNLNHDAMYWYRQDPGQGLRLIYYSQIVNDFQKGDIAEGYSVSREKKESFPLTVTSAQKNPTAFYLCASSTGSSGANVLTFGAGSRLTVL.

J is TRBJ1-3 and V is TRBV28, with D maybe TRBD1 (5 bases). The CDR3 consists of 14 residues. V lost 7 bases, J lost 4 bases, and 14 bases lay in between. CDR1 is MDHEN and CDR2 is SYDVKM in the germline V gene. The CDR3: CASTTGLLGNTIYF. CDR3 DNA sequence: TGTGCCAGCACCACAGGATTGTTAGGAAACACCATATATTTT. Full variable domain (remainder filled in from reference TRBV28 and TRBJ1-3): DVKVTQSSRYLVKRTGEKVFLECVQDMDHENMFWYRQDPGLGLRLIYFSYDVKMKEKGDIPEGYSVSREKKERFSLILESASTNQTSMYLCASTTGLLGNTIYFGEGSWLTVV.

The chain employs TRBV2 and TRBJ1-1, with TRBD1 as a possible D gene (6 bases). The germline V gene has CDR1 SNHLY and CDR2 FYNNEI. V lost 8 bases, J lost 1 base, and 14 bases lay in between. The CDR3 has 14 residues. The CDR3 DNA follows: TGTGCCAGCGGACGGGGGGCCGAGAACACTGAAGCTTTCTTT. It translates to CASGRGAENTEAFF. The whole variable domain, filled in from reference TRBV2 and TRBJ1-1, reads EPEVTQTPSHQVTQMGQEVILRCVPISNHLYFYWYRQILGQKVEFLVSFYNNEISEKSEIFDDQFSVERPDGSNFTLKIRSTKLEDSAMYFCASGRGAENTEAFFGQGTRLTVV.

The chain links TRBV7-3 to TRBJ2-5; the match to TRBD1 covers 9 bases. Trimming cost V 5 bases and J 4 bases; bases outside gene matches: 2. This CDR3 is built from 13 residues. Germline assignment: CDR1 SGHTA and CDR2 FQGTGA. CDR3 region: CASSETGGETQYF. The CDR3 DNA reads as TGTGCCAGCAGCGAGACAGGGGGAGAGACCCAGTACTTC.

The rearrangement uses TRBV28 and TRBJ1-2, with 7 nucleotides matching TRBD1. CDR3 length equals 13 residues. V was pared by 6 bases and J by 2 bases, with 3 bases of the junction left unmatched. Germline V gene lookup returns CDR1 MDHEN and CDR2 SYDVKM. CDR3 in DNA: TGTGCCAGCAGAGAACAGGGGAACTATGGCTACACCTTC. It specifies CASREQGNYGYTF.

The chain couples TRBV28 to TRBJ2-7; TRBD1 is a possible D gene (6 bases). Germline V gene data show CDR1 as MDHEN and CDR2 as SYDVKM. Trimming shortened V by 6 bases and J by 4 bases, and 19 bases separated the two germline ends. This CDR3 spans 15 amino acids. The CDR3 loop is CASSPPGTKTYEQYV. CDR3 coding DNA: TGTGCCAGCAGCCCCCCCGGGACAAAGACGTACGAGCAGTACGTC.

The count of this clone is one. This chain uses TRBV2 with TRBJ1-1, with TRBD1 identical over 8 bases. The V and J ends lost 6 bases and 4 bases, in that order; junction bases with no gene match: 7. The CDR3 has 14 amino acids. Germline V gene lookup returns CDR1 SNHLY and CDR2 FYNNEI. The CDR3: CASRGTGAGTEAFF. The CDR3 DNA follows: TGTGCCAGCAGGGGGACAGGCGCAGGCACTGAAGCTTTCTTT.

The J gene is TRBJ1-2, the V gene TRBV6-5; TRBD1 matches at 10 bases. The CDR3 has 14 residues. The germline gives CDR1 MNHEY, CDR2 SVGAGI. Trimming took 6 bases from V and 5 from J; bases not matched to a gene: 6. The DNA for the CDR3 is TGTGCCAGCAGGACGGGACAGGGGAGTTATGGCTACACCTTC. Translated: CASRTGQGSYGYTF.

The chain links TRBV10-3 to TRBJ2-7, with 9 bases identical to TRBD1. Trimming cost V 6 bases and J 3 bases; bases outside gene matches: 3. CDR3 length: 13 residues. The germline V gene encodes CDR1 ENHRY and CDR2 SYGVKD. The CDR3 region is CAISRQGDYEQYF. As DNA, the CDR3 is TGTGCCATCAGCAGACAGGGGGACTACGAGCAGTACTTC.

The J gene is TRBJ1-5, the V gene TRBV19; D remains unclear. The CDR3 contains 16 residues. Between the trimmed V and J ends, which lost 2 bases and 4 bases, there was a span of 15 bases. Germline lookup yields CDR1 LNHDA and CDR2 SQIVND (reference sequence). The CDR3 DNA reads as TGTGCCAGTAGTATATCCTTCCAGGCAAGGAATCAGCCCCAGCATTTT. Its translation: CASSISFQARNQPQHF.

The genes are TRBV11-2 and TRBJ1-2; no clear D. The CDR3 totals 15 residues. Germline V CDR1 and CDR2: SGHAT, FQNNGV. The V gene lost 5 bases and the J gene lost 4 bases, with 17 bases spanning the gap. The CDR3 protein is CASSRKIKASYGYTF. The DNA for the CDR3 is TGTGCCAGCAGCCGGAAGATTAAAGCTAGCTATGGCTACACCTTC. Together with reference TRBV11-2 and TRBJ1-2, the CDR3 gives the full variable domain: EAGVAQSPRYKIIEKRQSVAFWCNPISGHATLYWYQQILGQGPKLLIQFQNNGVVDDSQLPKDRFSAERLKGVDSTLKIQPAKLEDSAVYLCASSRKIKASYGYTFGSGTRLTVV.